In its sample, the clone carrying this TCR beta chain was seen once. The data were taken from a study of blood T cells in healthy people across ages. Researchers collected approximately 9.5 milliliters of peripheral blood from every single donor. PBMCs were isolated at a quantity of at least 6.5 million per sample. Per sample, at least 5 micrograms of total RNA were extracted. Using a J-beta primer mix together with a sample-barcoded 5' primer, a second PCR was run for 7 to 11 cycles. A single record per CDR3 protein comes from TCRdb applying MiXCR to the 5' RACE reads. The sample records roughly 700,000 distinct CDR3 sequences, 32% being singletons. The CDR3 is made up of 16 amino acids. Germline V gene data show CDR1 as MNHEY and CDR2 as SVGAGI. Trimming cost V 2 bases and J 3 bases, with 13 bases left between them.

This clonotype was sampled from an elderly woman in good health. V usage is TRBV6-5 and J usage is TRBJ2-2; D unresolved. The sample taken for sequencing was blood. CDR3: CASSYGPPSDTGELFF. Here the CDR3 DNA reads TGTGCCAGCAGTTACGGACCTCCGAGTGACACCGGGGAGCTGTTTTTT.